This TCR beta chain was captured by sequencing in a study of shared clonotypes between healthy human individuals (dated by TCRdb to 2020 to 2021). The study in broad terms: The cohort comprised two women and a few men aged 18 to 49 years. Per donor, leukapheresis produced somewhere between about 0.9 and 9.5 billion PBMCs. The study deeply sequenced blood TCR repertoires of five healthy adults to estimate repertoire size and the extent of clonotype sharing between individuals. To increase sequencing depth and limit assay-specific biases, TCR repertoire library preparation and sequencing were carried out by different laboratories using diverse techniques. General conclusions and limits of the study: Sampling was restricted to blood, and TCR repertoires in tissues likely differ from the TCR repertoires found in blood. Because the study included a small number of donors, the genetic and exposure-history diversity represented was limited. Pairwise subsampling indicated that sequencing depth was expected to affect the degree of clonotype sharing among donors.

CDR1 SGHTA and CDR2 FQGNSA were looked up in the germline V gene. The CDR3 measures 12 amino acids from cysteine to phenylalanine. The retained sequence is limited to the CDR3, 36 bases, with the frame set at the first base. The junction carries 6 bases between V and J, which are trimmed by 3 bases and 3 bases respectively. TCR CDR3 regions were amplified from genomic DNA by multiplex PCR using the deep immunoSEQ assay. For each cell subset, the extracted genomic DNA was distributed evenly across all wells of several immunoSEQ 96-well plates, and each plate served as one replicate. Each replicate PCR for unsorted PBMC received roughly 290 ng genomic DNA, equal to 30,000 to 35,000 T cell genomes. Genomic DNA from unsorted PBMC was sequenced over ten immunoSEQ deep assay plates. Purified libraries were quantified with a Qubit 3.0 fluorometer, sized on a Bioanalyzer 2100, and re-quantified with the KAPA Library Quantification kit. Each immunoSEQ 96-well plate was sequenced on its own single-read 150-cycle Illumina NextSeq 550 flow cell. As for the authors' bioinformatics: The immunoSEQ output contained only junctional sequences without quality scores, so filtering could not match that applied to full-length reads. Sequences were annotated with PyIR, a Python wrapper for IgBLAST v1.9, and V/J genes and CDR3 were assigned using IMGT germline references. Reads with weak V/J assignments (E-value above 1e-6), missing CDR3, stop codons, out-of-frame junctions, or ambiguous translated residues were removed. V3J clonotypes were defined as sequences sharing an identical inferred V gene, J gene, and CDR3 amino acid sequence. The percentage overlap between two repertoires was calculated by dividing the number of shared unique clonotypes by the size of the smaller repertoire. Three approaches were used to assess repertoire richness: RTK rarefaction, the Chao1 estimator, and Recon v2.1 estimates of unobserved clonotypes. This immuneACCESS table, as held by TCRdb, lists in-frame sequences with V and J called but not all clones. Of the missing ones, under half trace to an unresolved V gene in checked studies; the others have no known cause. The V and J calls and clone size come from that table; D and trimming were worked out from the DNA. For this sample there are roughly 450,000 clones; about four fifths appear just once. Around 13% of the sample belongs to the ten largest clones.

Donors were healthy HIV-negative adults with no recently reported acute infections or vaccinations. Every donor was a Caucasian adult residing in Nashville, Tennessee, USA. In the unsorted samples, 70 million to 90 million PBMCs were counted, and genomic DNA was extracted using the QIAamp DNA Blood Mini kit. Blood was collected by leukapheresis, and PBMCs were isolated by Ficoll-Histopaque density gradient centrifugation and then cryopreserved in liquid nitrogen vapor phase. On this clone itself: This clone's antigen is unknown. One base away there is no much larger clone; base qualities are not given.

Sequencing was performed on PBMCs. Recombination connected TRBV7-2 to TRBJ2-7; no D gene can be assigned with confidence. The origin of this receptor is a woman aged 40 to 50 in good health. Some clones in this sample may be carry-over from other donors' samples. In nucleotides, the sequence is TGTGCCAGCAGCTTGATTAGCTACGAGCAGTACTTC. It translates as CASSLISYEQYF.